Presented here are 30 T cell receptor beta chains from one specimen sequenced in a study of blood T cell repertoires in COVID-19. Here immunoSEQ multiplex PCR was the method, and the copy in TCRdb shows in-frame clones only, minus some. The profile shows some 290,000 clones, roughly 88% of them singletons. The sample was peripheral blood. Receptors were obtained from a woman in her thirties with COVID-19, enrolled during active disease.

The CDR3 nucleotides are TGTGCCAGCAGCTTAGTCGAACTACTACAAGAGACCCAGTACTTC. The encoded protein is CASSLVELLQETQYF. This chain uses TRBV7-9 with TRBJ2-5, with D unresolved. The CDR3 has 15 amino acids. Germline V lookup: CDR1 SEHNR, CDR2 FQNEAQ (reference sequence). V dropped 1 base and J dropped 2 bases, with 11 bases sitting between them.

The chain links TRBV19 to TRBJ1-1, with D maybe TRBD1 (5 bases). The V and J ends lost 6 bases and 3 bases respectively, with 11 bases between them. The germline V gene has CDR1 LNHDA and CDR2 SQIVND (reference sequence). The CDR3 length is 13 residues. The CDR3: CASSSGMDTEAFF. CDR3 in DNA: TGTGCCAGTAGCTCAGGGATGGACACTGAAGCTTTCTTT.

This rearrangement joins TRBV5-1 to TRBJ2-7; 9 bases are a match to TRBD1. V was clipped by 2 bases and J by 3 bases; unmatched bases: 3. CDR3 length: 14 amino acids. Germline CDR1 SGHRS, CDR2 YFSETQ. CDR3 protein: CASSFGTGFYEQYF. Written as DNA, the CDR3 is TGCGCCAGCAGCTTCGGGACAGGGTTCTACGAGCAGTACTTC. The entire variable domain, with the rest obtained from reference TRBV5-1 and TRBJ2-7, is as follows: KAGVTQTPRYLIKTRGQQVTLSCSPISGHRSVSWYQQTPGQGLQFLFEYFSETQRNKGNFPGRFSGRQFSNSRSEMNVSTLELGDSALYLCASSFGTGFYEQYFGPGTRLTVT.

This clone was picked up a small number of times. This chain connects TRBV11-2 to TRBJ2-1; TRBD2 matches at 9 bases. The CDR3 has 14 amino acids. The V and J ends lost 5 bases and 4 bases, in that order; junction bases with no gene match: 3. Germline CDR1 reads SGHAT; CDR2 reads FQNNGV. CDR3 coding DNA: TGTGCCAGCAGCCCTAGCGGGATATACAATGAGCAGTTCTTC. Protein product: CASSPSGIYNEQFF.

CDR3 nucleotide sequence: TGTGCCAGTAGTCAACTGGACAGGAATAATTCACCCCTCCACTTT. Translation gives CASSQLDRNNSPLHF. The rearrangement joins TRBV19 to TRBJ1-6, with TRBD1 matching over 7 bases. CDR1 LNHDA and CDR2 SQIVND come from the germline V gene (reference sequence). With 5 bases clipped from V and 5 bases from J, the junction kept 6 bases outside the gene matches. This CDR3 contains 15 residues.

In DNA form, the CDR3 reads TGTGCCAGCATGGCAGCGGGATCAGAACGGCAGTACTTC. It yields the protein CASMAAGSERQYF. The rearrangement links TRBV7-9 to TRBJ2-7; 7 nucleotides align to TRBD2. The trim removed 7 bases at V and 9 bases at J, leaving 12 bases unmatched. Looked up from germline, CDR1 is SEHNR and CDR2 is FQNEAQ (reference sequence). The CDR3 extends over 13 amino acids.

The CDR3: CASSYDSRGDNSNQPQHF. CDR3 coding DNA: TGTGCCAGCAGCTATGACAGCAGGGGGGATAATAGCAATCAGCCCCAGCATTTT. The chain couples TRBV6-2 or TRBV6-3 to TRBJ1-5; 7 bases line up with TRBD1. The junction had 14 bases not matched to a gene; V was cut back by 6 bases and J by 0 bases. Per the germline V gene, CDR1 is MNHEY and CDR2 is SVGEGT. The CDR3 length is 18 residues.

The chain links TRBV28 to TRBJ2-7, with TRBD1 matching over 8 bases. The germline V gene has CDR1 MDHEN and CDR2 SYDVKM. Trimming cost V 6 bases and J 3 bases; bases outside gene matches: 7. CDR3 length: 14 amino acids. CDR3 coding DNA: TGTGCCAGCAGCGGTGAAGACAGGGGCTACGAGCAGTACTTC. Protein product: CASSGEDRGYEQYF.

The CDR3 protein is CASSPTLDKVYGYTF. CDR3 DNA: TGCGCCAGCAGCCCCACCTTAGACAAGGTCTATGGCTACACCTTC. The rearrangement uses TRBV5-1 and TRBJ1-2; D is uncertain. Deletions cut 4 bases from V and 4 bases from J, with 17 bases between. This CDR3 has 15 residues. Germline loops: CDR1 SGHRS, CDR2 YFSETQ.

This chain connects TRBV14 to TRBJ2-4; 8 positions match TRBD1. The CDR3 contains 15 residues. J was trimmed by 5 bases and V by 4 bases; bases with no gene match: 7. The germline gives CDR1 SGHDN, CDR2 FVKESK. CDR3 in DNA: TGTGCCAGCAGCCTAACACAGGGGGTTGAAAACATTCAGTACTTC. Translation gives CASSLTQGVENIQYF.

The V and J genes are TRBV5-4 and TRBJ2-1; 9 bases are a match to TRBD1. The germline gives CDR1 SGHNT, CDR2 YYREEE (reference sequence). This CDR3 region has 18 residues. The V gene end was trimmed by 2 bases and the J gene end by 6 bases; junction bases not matched to a gene: 15. The CDR3 DNA follows: TGTGCCAGCAGCTTAGGAGACAGGGGGGGAATAGGATTCAATGAGCAGTTCTTC. Protein: CASSLGDRGGIGFNEQFF.

This sequence joins TRBV5-5 and TRBJ2-3; TRBD2 agrees at 8 bases. V shed 3 bases, J shed 2 bases, and the junction held 11 bases outside the gene matches. Looked up from germline, CDR1 is SGHKS and CDR2 is YYEKEE (reference sequence). The CDR3 is made up of 17 amino acids. The CDR3 region has the DNA TGTGCCAGCAGCTCCCCCCGAGCGGGAGTTCTCACAGATACGCAGTATTTT. Its protein is CASSSPRAGVLTDTQYF. Full variable domain (remainder filled in from reference TRBV5-5 and TRBJ2-3): DAGVTQSPTHLIKTRGQQVTLRCSPISGHKSVSWYQQVLGQGPQFIFQYYEKEERGRGNFPDRFSARQFPNYSSELNVNALLLGDSALYLCASSSPRAGVLTDTQYFGPGTRLTVL.

This chain joins TRBV7-3 and TRBJ2-5; D possibly corresponds to TRBD1 (6 bases). V lost 4 bases, J lost 3 bases, and 9 bases lay in between. Germline loops: CDR1 SGHTA, CDR2 FQGTGA. The CDR3 has 13 amino acids. The chain's CDR3 is CASSSGQKETQYF. The CDR3 DNA follows: TGTGCCAGCAGCTCGGGACAAAAAGAGACCCAGTACTTC.

The V call is TRBV10-3, the J call TRBJ2-2; D uncertain. CDR1 and CDR2 (germline): ENHRY, SYGVKD. V lost 0 bases, J lost 3 bases, and 5 bases lay in between. The CDR3 consists of 14 residues. The CDR3 DNA sequence: TGTGCCATCAGTGAGTCTAGAGACACCGGGGAGCTGTTTTTT. Translation: CAISESRDTGELFF.

This clone was recorded once. At the DNA level, this CDR3 is encoded by other sequences in the same sample as well. The gene calls are TRBV5-1 and TRBJ1-5, with TRBD1 as a possible D gene (5 bases). The CDR3 consists of 14 residues. Germline values: CDR1 SGHRS, CDR2 YFSETQ. Deletions cut 5 bases from V and 0 bases from J, with 9 bases between. Written as DNA, the CDR3 is TGCGCCAGCAGTCCGGACACTAGCAATCAGCCCCAGCATTTT. Amino acids: CASSPDTSNQPQHF.

The rearrangement links TRBV6-5 to TRBJ2-2; D remains ambiguous. V was trimmed by 2 bases and J by 2 bases, leaving 6 bases between them. Germline-derived CDR1 and CDR2 are MNHEY and SVGAGI. CDR3 length: 14 amino acids. The CDR3 spells CASSYLSNTGELFF. The CDR3 DNA sequence: TGTGCCAGCAGTTACCTATCCAACACCGGGGAGCTGTTTTTT.

This chain connects TRBV19 to TRBJ1-2; 8 bases are shared with TRBD1. This CDR3 is built from 14 residues. J lost 7 bases, V lost 3 bases, and 7 bases had no gene match. Looked up from germline, CDR1 is LNHDA and CDR2 is SQIVND (reference sequence). The CDR3 DNA is TGTGCCAGTAGTATTCCAGGGGGCATTTCTGGCTACACCTTC. This encodes CASSIPGGISGYTF.

The chain links TRBV7-9 to TRBJ1-2; a possible D gene is TRBD1 (6 bases). The CDR3 runs 14 residues. Looked up from germline, CDR1 is SEHNR and CDR2 is FQNEAQ (reference sequence). V lost 4 bases and J lost 6, with 15 bases in between. In nucleotides, the CDR3 is TGTGCCAGCAGCTCGAACCGGGACAAAAATGGCTACACCTTC. Amino acids: CASSSNRDKNGYTF.

The sample holds one count of this clone. V and J are TRBV7-3 and TRBJ2-2; tentative D call: TRBD2 (5 bases). Trimming pared 1 base from V and 4 bases from J, leaving 10 bases between. Per germline, CDR1 SGHTA and CDR2 FQGTGA. The CDR3 has 15 residues. The CDR3 DNA reads as TGTGCCAGCAGCTTAAGTGGGGAGAGCACCGGGGAGCTGTTTTTT. This translates into CASSLSGESTGELFF.

In its sample, this clone was seen once. J is TRBJ2-7 and V is TRBV2; TRBD2 is a possible D gene (6 bases). Trimming removed 6 bases from V and 4 bases from J, with 13 bases in between. This CDR3 contains 13 residues. The germline CDR1 and CDR2 sequences are SNHLY and FYNNEI. In nucleotides, the CDR3 is TGTGCCAGCAGGAGCCCAGGGACTTACGAGCAGTACTTC. Translated: CASRSPGTYEQYF.

This sequence joins TRBV6-5 and TRBJ2-2, with a tentative D call TRBD1 (6 bases). This CDR3 is 14 amino acids long. Germline V gives CDR1 MNHEY, CDR2 SVGAGI. V was cut by 10 bases and J by 1 base, with 13 bases left in between. CDR3 amino acids: CATAVTGNTGELFF. DNA of the CDR3: TGTGCCACCGCCGTGACAGGGAACACCGGGGAGCTGTTTTTT.

This clone appeared once. The genes are TRBV9 and TRBJ2-5, with D tentatively TRBD1 (6 bases). Germline loops: CDR1 SGDLS, CDR2 YYNGEE. V was pared by 0 bases and J by 1 base, with 13 bases between. This CDR3 comprises 16 residues. As DNA, the CDR3 is TGTGCCAGCAGCGTAGCTGGGAGCAGGGGCCAAGAGACCCAGTACTTC. Protein product: CASSVAGSRGQETQYF. The full variable domain, completed using reference TRBV9 and TRBJ2-5, is DSGVTQTPKHLITATGQRVTLRCSPRSGDLSVYWYQQSLDQGLQFLIQYYNGEERAKGNILERFSAQQFPDLHSELNLSSLELGDSALYFCASSVAGSRGQETQYFGPGTRLLVL.

This rearrangement joins TRBV7-9 to TRBJ2-2; D is possibly TRBD1 (5 bases). Trimming took 5 bases from V and 0 from J, leaving 19 bases between them. CDR1 and CDR2 (germline): SEHNR, FQNEAQ (reference sequence). CDR3 length equals 18 residues. Written as DNA, the CDR3 is TGTGCCAGCAGCCTTACCTATAGGACATTTTCGAACACCGGGGAGCTGTTTTTT. It yields the protein CASSLTYRTFSNTGELFF.

The chain is built from TRBV2 and TRBJ1-1; the D is unclear. CDR1 and CDR2 from the germline V gene are SNHLY and FYNNEI. V was pared by 7 bases and J by 0 bases, with 9 bases between. The CDR3 sequence is 13 residues long. The CDR3 loop is CASIGEMNTEAFF. In nucleotides, the CDR3 is TGTGCCAGCATCGGGGAGATGAACACTGAAGCTTTCTTT.

The genes are TRBV2 and TRBJ1-2, with a weak D call TRBD1 (6 bases). The CDR3 is 14 residues long. V was pared by 7 bases and J by 2 bases, with 14 bases between. Germline loops: CDR1 SNHLY, CDR2 FYNNEI. Written as DNA, the CDR3 is TGTGCCAGCACCGGACAGATCATCAACTATGGCTACACCTTC. Residues: CASTGQIINYGYTF.

The table lists this clone with many counts. Other DNA sequences in this sample translate to the same CDR3. The V gene is TRBV19, the J gene TRBJ1-5, with TRBD1 matching over 7 bases. CDR3 length equals 13 residues. The J segment lost 2 bases and the V segment lost 5 bases, leaving 0 bases of the junction unmatched. The V gene's germline CDR1 is LNHDA and CDR2 SQIVND (reference sequence). The DNA of the CDR3 is TGTGCCAGTAGTGACAGGGGCAATCAGCCCCAGCATTTT. This encodes CASSDRGNQPQHF.

The V call is TRBV9, the J call TRBJ2-1; weak D call: TRBD2 (5 bases). Between the trimmed V and J ends, which lost 0 bases and 0 bases, there was a span of 10 bases. The CDR3 spans 16 residues. CDR1 and CDR2 from the germline V gene are SGDLS and YYNGEE. The CDR3 nucleotides are TGTGCCAGCAGCGTAGTCGAGCGGAGCTCCTACAATGAGCAGTTCTTC. As protein: CASSVVERSSYNEQFF.

This clone was recorded only once. The chain joins TRBV2 to TRBJ2-5; D is undetermined. Per the germline V gene, CDR1 is SNHLY and CDR2 is FYNNEI. The CDR3 has 15 amino acids. V shed 7 bases and J shed 1 base, with 16 bases lying between them. CDR3 loop: CASTVTAKTQETQYF. CDR3 DNA: TGTGCCAGCACCGTTACAGCAAAAACCCAAGAGACCCAGTACTTC.

In this sample, this clone turned up a few times. CDR3 sequence: CASSLFATGDGDTEAFF. CDR3 coding DNA: TGCGCCAGCAGCTTGTTCGCTACAGGGGATGGGGACACTGAAGCTTTCTTT. The gene calls are TRBV5-1 and TRBJ1-1; 7 bases are shared with TRBD1. The V segment lost 1 base and the J segment 3 bases; nucleotides outside the gene matches: 12. This CDR3 has 17 residues. From germline, CDR1 is SGHRS and CDR2 YFSETQ.

This clone was counted only a few times. The rearrangement links TRBV3-1 (or the pseudogene TRBV3-2) to TRBJ1-3; maybe TRBD1 (6 bases). The CDR3 contains 16 residues. V lost 4 bases and J lost 0, with 13 bases in between. In germline, CDR1 is LGHDT, CDR2 YNNKEL (reference sequence). The CDR3 coding sequence is TGTGCCAGCAGCCGCTCCACAGGGAACTCTGGAAACACCATATATTTT. It translates to CASSRSTGNSGNTIYF.